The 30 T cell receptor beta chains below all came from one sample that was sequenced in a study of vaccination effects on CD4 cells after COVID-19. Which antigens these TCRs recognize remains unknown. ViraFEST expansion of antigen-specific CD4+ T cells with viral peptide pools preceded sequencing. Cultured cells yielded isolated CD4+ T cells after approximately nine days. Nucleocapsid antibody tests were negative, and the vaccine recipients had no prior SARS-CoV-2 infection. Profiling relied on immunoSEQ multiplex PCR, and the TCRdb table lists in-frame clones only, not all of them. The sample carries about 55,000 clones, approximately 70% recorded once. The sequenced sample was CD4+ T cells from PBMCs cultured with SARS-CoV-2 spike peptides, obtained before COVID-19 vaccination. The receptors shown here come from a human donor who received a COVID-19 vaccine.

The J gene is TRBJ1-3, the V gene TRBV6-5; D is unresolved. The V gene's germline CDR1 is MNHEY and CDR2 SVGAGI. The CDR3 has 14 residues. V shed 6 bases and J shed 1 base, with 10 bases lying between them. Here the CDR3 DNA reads TGTGCCAGCAGCCGCGGACCTTCTGGAAACACCATATATTTT. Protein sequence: CASSRGPSGNTIYF.

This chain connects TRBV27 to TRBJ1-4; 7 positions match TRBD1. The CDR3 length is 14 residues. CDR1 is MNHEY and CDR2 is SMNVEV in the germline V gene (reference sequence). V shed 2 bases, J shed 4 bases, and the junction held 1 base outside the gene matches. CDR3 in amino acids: CASSLRDSNEKLFF. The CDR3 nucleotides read TGTGCCAGCAGTTTAAGGGACAGTAATGAAAAACTGTTTTTT.

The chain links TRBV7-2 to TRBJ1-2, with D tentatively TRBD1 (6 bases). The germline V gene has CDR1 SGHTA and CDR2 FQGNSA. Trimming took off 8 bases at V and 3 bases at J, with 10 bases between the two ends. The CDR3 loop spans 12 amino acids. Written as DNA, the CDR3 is TGTGCCAGCCGGACAGAGTACTATGGCTACACCTTC. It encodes CASRTEYYGYTF.

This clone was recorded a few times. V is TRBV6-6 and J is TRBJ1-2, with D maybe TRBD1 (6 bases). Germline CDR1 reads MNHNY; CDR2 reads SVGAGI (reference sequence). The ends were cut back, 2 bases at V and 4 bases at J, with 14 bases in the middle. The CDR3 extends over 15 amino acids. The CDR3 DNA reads TGTGCCAGCAGTTACGTAGGGGGTATATCCTATGGCTACACCTTC. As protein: CASSYVGGISYGYTF.

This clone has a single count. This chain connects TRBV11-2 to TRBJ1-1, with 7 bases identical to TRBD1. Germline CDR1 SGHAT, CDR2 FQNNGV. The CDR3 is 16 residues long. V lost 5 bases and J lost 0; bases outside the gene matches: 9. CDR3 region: CASSTGDRWLNTEAFF. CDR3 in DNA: TGTGCCAGCAGCACGGGGGACAGATGGCTGAACACTGAAGCTTTCTTT.

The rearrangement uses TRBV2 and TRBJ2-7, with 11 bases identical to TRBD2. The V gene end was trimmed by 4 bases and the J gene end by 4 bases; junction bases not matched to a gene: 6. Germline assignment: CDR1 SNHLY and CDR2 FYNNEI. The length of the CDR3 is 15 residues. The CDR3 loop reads CASSGGTSGTYEQYF. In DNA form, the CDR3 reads TGTGCCAGCAGTGGGGGGACTAGCGGAACTTACGAGCAGTACTTC.

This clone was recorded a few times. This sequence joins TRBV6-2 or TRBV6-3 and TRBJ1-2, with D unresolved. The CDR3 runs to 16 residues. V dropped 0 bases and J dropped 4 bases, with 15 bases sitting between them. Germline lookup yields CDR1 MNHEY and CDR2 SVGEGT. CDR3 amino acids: CASSYSTIHAPYGYTF. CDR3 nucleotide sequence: TGTGCCAGCAGTTACTCGACAATCCATGCCCCCTATGGCTACACCTTC.

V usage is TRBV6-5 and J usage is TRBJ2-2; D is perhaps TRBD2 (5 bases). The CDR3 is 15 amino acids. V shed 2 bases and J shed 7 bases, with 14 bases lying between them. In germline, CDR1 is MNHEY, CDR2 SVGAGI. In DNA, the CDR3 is TGTGCCAGCAGTTACCGGCCCGGGGTAAACGGGGAGCTGTTTTTT. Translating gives CASSYRPGVNGELFF.

CDR3: CATSTTYSGNTIYF. The CDR3 coding sequence is TGTGCCACTTCAACAACCTACTCTGGAAACACCATATATTTT. The genes are TRBV19 and TRBJ1-3; unclear D gene. V dropped 10 bases and J dropped 0 bases, with 13 bases sitting between them. CDR1 and CDR2 (germline): LNHDA, SQIVND (reference sequence). The CDR3 is made up of 14 amino acids.

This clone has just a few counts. For the CDR3, the DNA is TGTGCCACCTCAAGGGGGCGGAACACCGGGGAGCTGTTTTTT. Protein product: CATSRGRNTGELFF. The chain carries TRBV5-4 and TRBJ2-2; 7 bases align to TRBD1. This CDR3 comprises 14 residues. The V and J ends lost 9 bases and 1 base, in that order; junction bases with no gene match: 6. CDR1 and CDR2 from the germline V gene are SGHNT and YYREEE (reference sequence).

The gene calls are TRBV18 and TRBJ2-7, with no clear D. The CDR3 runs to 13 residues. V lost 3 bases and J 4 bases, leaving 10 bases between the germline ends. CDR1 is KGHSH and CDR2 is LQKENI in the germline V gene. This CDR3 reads CASSPSVSYEQYF. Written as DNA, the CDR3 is TGTGCCAGCTCACCGTCAGTCTCTTACGAGCAGTACTTC.

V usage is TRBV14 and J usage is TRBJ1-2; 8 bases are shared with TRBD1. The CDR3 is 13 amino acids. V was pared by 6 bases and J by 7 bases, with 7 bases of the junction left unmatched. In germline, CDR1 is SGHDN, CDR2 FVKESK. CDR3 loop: CASSPDRGGGYTF. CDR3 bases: TGTGCCAGCAGTCCCGACAGGGGTGGTGGCTACACCTTC.

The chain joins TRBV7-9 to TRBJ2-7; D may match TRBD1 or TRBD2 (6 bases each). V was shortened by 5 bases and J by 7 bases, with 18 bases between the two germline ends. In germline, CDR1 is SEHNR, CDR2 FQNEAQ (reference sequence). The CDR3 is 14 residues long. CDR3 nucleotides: TGTGCCAGCAGCGCGGGGAACAGGGTGGGAGAGCAGTACTTC. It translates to CASSAGNRVGEQYF. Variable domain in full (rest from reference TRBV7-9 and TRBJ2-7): DTGVSQNPRHKITKRGQNVTFRCDPISEHNRLYWYRQTLGQGPEFLTYFQNEAQLEKSRLLSDRFSAERPKGSFSTLEIQRTEQGDSAMYLCASSAGNRVGEQYFGPGTRLTVT.

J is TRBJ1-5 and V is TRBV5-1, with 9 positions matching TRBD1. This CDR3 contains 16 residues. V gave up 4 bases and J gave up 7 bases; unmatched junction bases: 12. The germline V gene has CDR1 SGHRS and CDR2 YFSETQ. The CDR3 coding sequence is TGCGCCAGCAGCCCGGGACAGGGCCTCCTTTTACAGCCCCAGCATTTT. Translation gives CASSPGQGLLLQPQHF.

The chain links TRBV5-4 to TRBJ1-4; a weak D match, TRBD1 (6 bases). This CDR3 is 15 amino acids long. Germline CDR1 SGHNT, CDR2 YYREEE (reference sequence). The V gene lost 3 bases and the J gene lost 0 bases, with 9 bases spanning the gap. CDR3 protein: CASSWGQSTNEKLFF. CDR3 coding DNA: TGTGCCAGCAGCTGGGGACAATCAACTAATGAAAAACTGTTTTTT.

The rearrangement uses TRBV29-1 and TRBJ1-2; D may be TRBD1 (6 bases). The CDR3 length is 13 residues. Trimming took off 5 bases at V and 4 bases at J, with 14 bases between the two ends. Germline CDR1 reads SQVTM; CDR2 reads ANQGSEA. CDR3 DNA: TGCAGCGTTTACACGCAAGGGGGCTATGGCTACACCTTC. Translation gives CSVYTQGGYGYTF.

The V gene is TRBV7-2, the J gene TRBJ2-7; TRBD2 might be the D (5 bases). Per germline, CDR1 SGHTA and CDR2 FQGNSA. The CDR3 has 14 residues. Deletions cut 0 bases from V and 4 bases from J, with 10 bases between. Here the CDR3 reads CASSLATTDYEQYF. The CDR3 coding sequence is TGTGCCAGCAGCTTAGCGACTACTGATTACGAGCAGTACTTC.

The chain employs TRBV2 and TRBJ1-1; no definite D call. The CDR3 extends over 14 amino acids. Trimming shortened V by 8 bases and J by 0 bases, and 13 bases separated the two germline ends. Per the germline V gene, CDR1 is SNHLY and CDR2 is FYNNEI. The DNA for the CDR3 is TGTGCCAGCCCCTCGAGCGGGGTGAACACTGAAGCTTTCTTT. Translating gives CASPSSGVNTEAFF.

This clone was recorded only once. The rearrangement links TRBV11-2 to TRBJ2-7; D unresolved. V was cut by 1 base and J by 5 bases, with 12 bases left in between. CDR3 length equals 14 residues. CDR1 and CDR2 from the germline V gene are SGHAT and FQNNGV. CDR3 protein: CASSLGARADEQYF. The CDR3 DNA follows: TGTGCCAGCAGCTTAGGGGCCCGGGCGGACGAGCAGTACTTC. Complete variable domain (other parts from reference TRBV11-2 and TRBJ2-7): EAGVAQSPRYKIIEKRQSVAFWCNPISGHATLYWYQQILGQGPKLLIQFQNNGVVDDSQLPKDRFSAERLKGVDSTLKIQPAKLEDSAVYLCASSLGARADEQYFGPGTRLTVT.

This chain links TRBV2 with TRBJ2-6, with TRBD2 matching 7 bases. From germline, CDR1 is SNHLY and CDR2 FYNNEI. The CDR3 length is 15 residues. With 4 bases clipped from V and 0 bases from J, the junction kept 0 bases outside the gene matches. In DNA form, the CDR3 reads TGTGCCAGCAGTGGGGACTACTCTGGGGCCAACGTCCTGACTTTC. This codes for CASSGDYSGANVLTF.

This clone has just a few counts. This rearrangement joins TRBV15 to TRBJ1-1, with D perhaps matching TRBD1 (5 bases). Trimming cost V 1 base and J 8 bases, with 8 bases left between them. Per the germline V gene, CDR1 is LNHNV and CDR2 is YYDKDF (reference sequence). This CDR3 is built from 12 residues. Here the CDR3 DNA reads TGTGCCACCAGCAGAGGTGGGGGGGAAGCTTTCTTT. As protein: CATSRGGGEAFF. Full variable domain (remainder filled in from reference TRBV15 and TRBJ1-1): DAMVIQNPRYQVTQFGKPVTLSCSQTLNHNVMYWYQQKSSQAPKLLFHYYDKDFNNEADTPDNFQSRRPNTSFCFLDIRSPGLGDTAMYLCATSRGGGEAFFGQGTRLTVV.

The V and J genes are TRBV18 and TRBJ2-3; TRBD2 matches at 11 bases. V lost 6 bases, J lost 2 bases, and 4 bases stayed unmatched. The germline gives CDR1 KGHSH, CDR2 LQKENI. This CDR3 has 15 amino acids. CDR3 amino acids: CASSRLAGHTDTQYF. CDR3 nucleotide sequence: TGTGCCAGCTCCCGACTAGCGGGACACACAGATACGCAGTATTTT.

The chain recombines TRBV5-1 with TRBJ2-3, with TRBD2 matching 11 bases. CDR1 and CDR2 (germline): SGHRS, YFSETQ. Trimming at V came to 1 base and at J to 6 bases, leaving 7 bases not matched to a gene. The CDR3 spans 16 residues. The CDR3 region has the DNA TGCGCCAGCAGCTTGTCCCTAGCGGGAGGAGGGGATACGCAGTATTTT. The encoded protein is CASSLSLAGGGDTQYF.

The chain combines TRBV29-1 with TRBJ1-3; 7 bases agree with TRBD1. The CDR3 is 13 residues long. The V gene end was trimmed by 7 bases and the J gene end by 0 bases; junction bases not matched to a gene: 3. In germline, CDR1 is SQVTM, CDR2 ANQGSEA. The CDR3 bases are TGCAGCGGATGGACAGGCTCTGGAAACACCATATATTTT. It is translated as CSGWTGSGNTIYF.

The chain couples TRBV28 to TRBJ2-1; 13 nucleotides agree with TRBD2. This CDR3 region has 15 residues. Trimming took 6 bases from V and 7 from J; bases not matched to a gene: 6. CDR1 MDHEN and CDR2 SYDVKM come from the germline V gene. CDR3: CASRLAGGRINEQFF. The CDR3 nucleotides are TGTGCCAGCAGACTAGCGGGAGGGAGAATAAATGAGCAGTTCTTC. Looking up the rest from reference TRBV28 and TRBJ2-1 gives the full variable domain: DVKVTQSSRYLVKRTGEKVFLECVQDMDHENMFWYRQDPGLGLRLIYFSYDVKMKEKGDIPEGYSVSREKKERFSLILESASTNQTSMYLCASRLAGGRINEQFFGPGTRLTVL.

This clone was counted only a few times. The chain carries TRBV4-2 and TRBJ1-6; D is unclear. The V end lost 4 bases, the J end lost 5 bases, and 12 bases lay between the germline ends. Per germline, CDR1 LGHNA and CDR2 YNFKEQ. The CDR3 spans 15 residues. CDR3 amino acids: CASSRPGRDNSPLHF. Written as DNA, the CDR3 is TGTGCCAGCAGCCGACCAGGACGGGATAATTCACCCCTCCACTTT.

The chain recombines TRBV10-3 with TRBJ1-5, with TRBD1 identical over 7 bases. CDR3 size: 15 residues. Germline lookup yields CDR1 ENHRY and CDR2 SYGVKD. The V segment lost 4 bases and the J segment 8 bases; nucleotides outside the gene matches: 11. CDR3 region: CAISGRQGGGEPQHF. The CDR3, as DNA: TGTGCCATCAGTGGGCGACAGGGAGGAGGAGAGCCCCAGCATTTT.

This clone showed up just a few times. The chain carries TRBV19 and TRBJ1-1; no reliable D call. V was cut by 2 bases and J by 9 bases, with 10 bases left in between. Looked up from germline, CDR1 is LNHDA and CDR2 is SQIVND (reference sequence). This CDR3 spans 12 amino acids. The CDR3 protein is CASSILAGKAFF. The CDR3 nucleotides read TGTGCCAGTAGTATACTCGCGGGGAAAGCTTTCTTT.

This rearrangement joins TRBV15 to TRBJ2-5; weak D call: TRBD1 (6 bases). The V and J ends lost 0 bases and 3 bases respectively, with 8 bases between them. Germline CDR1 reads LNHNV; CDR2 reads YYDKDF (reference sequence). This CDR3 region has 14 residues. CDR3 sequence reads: CATSRDPGEETQYF. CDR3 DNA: TGTGCCACCAGCAGAGATCCAGGGGAAGAGACCCAGTACTTC.

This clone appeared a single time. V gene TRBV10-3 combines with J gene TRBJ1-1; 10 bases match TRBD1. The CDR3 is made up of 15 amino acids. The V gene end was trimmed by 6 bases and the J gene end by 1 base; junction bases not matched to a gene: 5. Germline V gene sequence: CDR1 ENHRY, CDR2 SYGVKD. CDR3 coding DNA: TGTGCCATCAGCCCGACAGGGGGCTCGAACACTGAAGCTTTCTTT. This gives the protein CAISPTGGSNTEAFF.